This T cell receptor (beta chain) is drawn from a study of T-cell reconstitution after alpha-beta-depleted transplantation in children. Preparation of the TCRbeta library used unique molecular identifiers. TCRdb analysed the PCR reads with MiXCR anew, one entry per CDR3 protein. The sample records roughly 500,000 distinct CDR3 sequences, around 19% being singletons. This receptor was obtained from a human donor who donated a stem cell graft to a child with acute lymphoblastic leukemia. The sample was PBMCs from the stem cell graft donor, taken from the stem cell graft.

As DNA, the CDR3 is TGTGCCAGCTCACAGGAACAGGGCATAGAGACCCAGTACTTC. This sequence encodes CASSQEQGIETQYF. The V call is TRBV18, the J call TRBJ2-5; TRBD1 is a possible D gene (6 bases). In germline, CDR1 is KGHSH, CDR2 LQKENI. This CDR3 comprises 14 residues. The V end was cut by 4 bases, the J end by 4 bases, with 13 bases between.